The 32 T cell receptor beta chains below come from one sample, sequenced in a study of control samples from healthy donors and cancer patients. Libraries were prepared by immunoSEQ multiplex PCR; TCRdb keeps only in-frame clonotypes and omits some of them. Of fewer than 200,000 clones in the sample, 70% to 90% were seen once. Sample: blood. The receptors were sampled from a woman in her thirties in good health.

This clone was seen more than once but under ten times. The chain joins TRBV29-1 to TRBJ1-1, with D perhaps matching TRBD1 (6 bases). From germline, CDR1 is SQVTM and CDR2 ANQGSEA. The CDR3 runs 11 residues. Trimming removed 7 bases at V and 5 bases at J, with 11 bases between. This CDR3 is CSGSQGTEAFF. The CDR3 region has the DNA TGCAGCGGCTCACAGGGTACTGAAGCTTTCTTT.

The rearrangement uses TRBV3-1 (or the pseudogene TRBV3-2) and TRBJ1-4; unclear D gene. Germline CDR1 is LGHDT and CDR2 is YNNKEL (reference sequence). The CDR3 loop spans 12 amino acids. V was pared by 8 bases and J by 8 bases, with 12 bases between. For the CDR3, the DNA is TGTGCCAGCGGGAGTGCGGGGGAAAAACTGTTTTTT. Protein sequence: CASGSAGEKLFF.

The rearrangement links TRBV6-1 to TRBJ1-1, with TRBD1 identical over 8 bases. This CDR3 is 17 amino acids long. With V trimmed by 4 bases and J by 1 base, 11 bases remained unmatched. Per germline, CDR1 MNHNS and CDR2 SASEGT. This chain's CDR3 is CASSAGQGSGGNTEAFF. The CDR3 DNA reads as TGTGCCAGCAGTGCAGGACAGGGTTCGGGTGGGAACACTGAAGCTTTCTTT.

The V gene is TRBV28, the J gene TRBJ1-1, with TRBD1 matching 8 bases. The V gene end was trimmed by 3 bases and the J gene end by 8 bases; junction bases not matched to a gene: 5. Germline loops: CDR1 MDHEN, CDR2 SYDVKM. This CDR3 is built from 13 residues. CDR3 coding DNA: TGTGCCAGCAGTTTCGACAGGGGCTCAGAAGCTTTCTTT. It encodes CASSFDRGSEAFF.

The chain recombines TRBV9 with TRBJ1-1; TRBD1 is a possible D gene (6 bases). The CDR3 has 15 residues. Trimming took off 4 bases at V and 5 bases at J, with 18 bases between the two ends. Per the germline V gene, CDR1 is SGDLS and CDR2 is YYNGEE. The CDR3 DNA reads TGTGCCAGCAGCCCCCGGGGGCTCCTAGGGACTGAAGCTTTCTTT. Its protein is CASSPRGLLGTEAFF.

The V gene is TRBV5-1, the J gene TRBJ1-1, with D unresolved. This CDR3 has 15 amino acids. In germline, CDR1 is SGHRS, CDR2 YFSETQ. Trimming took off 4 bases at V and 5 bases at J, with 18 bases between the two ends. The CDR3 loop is CASSPHGRMETEAFF. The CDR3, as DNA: TGCGCCAGCAGCCCCCACGGACGGATGGAAACTGAAGCTTTCTTT.

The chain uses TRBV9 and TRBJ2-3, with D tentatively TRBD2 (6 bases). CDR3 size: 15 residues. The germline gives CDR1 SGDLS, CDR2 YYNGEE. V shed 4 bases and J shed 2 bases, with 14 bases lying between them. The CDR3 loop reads CASSLLGGATDTQYF. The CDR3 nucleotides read TGTGCCAGCAGCCTCCTCGGGGGAGCCACAGATACGCAGTATTTT.

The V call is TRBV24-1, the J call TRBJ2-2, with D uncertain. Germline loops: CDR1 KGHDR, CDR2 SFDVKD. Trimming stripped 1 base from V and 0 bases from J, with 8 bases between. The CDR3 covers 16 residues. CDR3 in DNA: TGTGCCACCAGTGATTTCAAGGGTGCGAACACCGGGGAGCTGTTTTTT. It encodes CATSDFKGANTGELFF.

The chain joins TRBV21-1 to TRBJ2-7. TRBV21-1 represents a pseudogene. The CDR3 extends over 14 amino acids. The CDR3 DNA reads TGTGCCAGCAGCAACTCTCTTAGGGTCTACGAGCAGTACTTC. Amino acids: CASSNSLRVYEQYF.

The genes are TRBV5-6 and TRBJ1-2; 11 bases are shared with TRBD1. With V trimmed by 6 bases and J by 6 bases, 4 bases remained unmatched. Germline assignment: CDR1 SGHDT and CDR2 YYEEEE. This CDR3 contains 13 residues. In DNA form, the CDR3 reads TGTGCCAGCATCGGACAGGGGGCGCATGGCTACACCTTC. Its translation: CASIGQGAHGYTF. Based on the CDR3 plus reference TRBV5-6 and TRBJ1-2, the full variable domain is DAGVTQSPTHLIKTRGQQVTLRCSPKSGHDTVSWYQQALGQGPQFIFQYYEEEERQRGNFPDRFSGHQFPNYSSELNVNALLLGDSALYLCASIGQGAHGYTFGSGTRLTVV.

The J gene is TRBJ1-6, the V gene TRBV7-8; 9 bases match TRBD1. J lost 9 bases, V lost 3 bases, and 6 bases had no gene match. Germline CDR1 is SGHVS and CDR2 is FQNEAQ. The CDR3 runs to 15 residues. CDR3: CASSFTGTGFSPLHF. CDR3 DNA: TGTGCCAGCAGCTTCACCGGGACAGGGTTTTCACCCCTCCACTTT.

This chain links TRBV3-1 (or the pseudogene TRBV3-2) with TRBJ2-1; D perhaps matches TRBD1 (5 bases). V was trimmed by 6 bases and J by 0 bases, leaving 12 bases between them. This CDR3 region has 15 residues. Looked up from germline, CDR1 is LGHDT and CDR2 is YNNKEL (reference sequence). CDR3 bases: TGTGCCAGCAGGAAACAGGAGAGCTCCTACAATGAGCAGTTCTTC. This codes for CASRKQESSYNEQFF.

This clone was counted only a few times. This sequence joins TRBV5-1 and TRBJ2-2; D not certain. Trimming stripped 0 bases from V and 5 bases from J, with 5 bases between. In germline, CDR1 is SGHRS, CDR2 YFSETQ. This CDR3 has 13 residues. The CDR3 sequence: CASSLGRTGELFF. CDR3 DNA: TGCGCCAGCAGCTTGGGAAGGACCGGGGAGCTGTTTTTT.

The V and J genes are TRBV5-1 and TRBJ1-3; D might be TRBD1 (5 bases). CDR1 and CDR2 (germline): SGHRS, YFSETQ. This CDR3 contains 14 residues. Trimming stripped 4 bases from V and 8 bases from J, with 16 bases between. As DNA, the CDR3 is TGCGCCAGCAGCCCAAGACAGCCCGAGGACACCATATATTTT. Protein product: CASSPRQPEDTIYF.

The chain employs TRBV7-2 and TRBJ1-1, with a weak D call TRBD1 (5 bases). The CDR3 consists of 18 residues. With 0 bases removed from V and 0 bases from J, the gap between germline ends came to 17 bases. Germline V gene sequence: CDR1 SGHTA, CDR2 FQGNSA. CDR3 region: CASSLAGPNEGLNTEAFF. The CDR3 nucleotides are TGTGCCAGCAGCTTAGCGGGCCCAAACGAGGGGTTGAACACTGAAGCTTTCTTT.

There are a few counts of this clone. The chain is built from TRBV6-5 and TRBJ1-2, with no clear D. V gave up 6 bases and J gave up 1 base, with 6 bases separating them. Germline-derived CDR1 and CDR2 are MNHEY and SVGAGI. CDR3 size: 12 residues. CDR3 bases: TGTGCCAGCAGGCACAGTAACTATGGCTACACCTTC. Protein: CASRHSNYGYTF.

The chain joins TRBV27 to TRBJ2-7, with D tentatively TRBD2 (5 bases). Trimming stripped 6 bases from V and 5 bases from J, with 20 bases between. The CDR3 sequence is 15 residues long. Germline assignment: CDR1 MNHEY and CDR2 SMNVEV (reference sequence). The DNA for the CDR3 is TGTGCCAGCAGGACTACCCTGGGCTCGCTCCACGAGCAGTACTTC. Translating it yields CASRTTLGSLHEQYF.

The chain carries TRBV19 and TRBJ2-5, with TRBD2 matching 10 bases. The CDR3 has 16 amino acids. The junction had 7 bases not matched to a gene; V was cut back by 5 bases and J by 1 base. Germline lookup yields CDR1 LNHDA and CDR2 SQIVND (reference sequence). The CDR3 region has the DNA TGTGCCAGTAGTGGCCCGCTAGCGGGGGCCCAAGAGACCCAGTACTTC. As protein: CASSGPLAGAQETQYF.

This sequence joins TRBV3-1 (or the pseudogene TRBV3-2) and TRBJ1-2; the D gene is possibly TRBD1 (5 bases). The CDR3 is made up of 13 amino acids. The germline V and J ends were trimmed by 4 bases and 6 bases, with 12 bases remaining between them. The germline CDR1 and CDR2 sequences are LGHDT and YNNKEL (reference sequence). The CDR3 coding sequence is TGTGCCAGCAGCCCGAGGGGAGGAGATGGCTACACCTTC. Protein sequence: CASSPRGGDGYTF.

As DNA, the CDR3 is TGTGCCAGTAGTAAACTAGCGGGGGCCGGCACCGGGGAGCTGTTTTTT. It encodes CASSKLAGAGTGELFF. The chain has TRBV19 and TRBJ2-2; 11 bases agree with TRBD2. This CDR3 region has 16 residues. V was pared by 4 bases and J by 4 bases, with 5 bases of the junction left unmatched. Germline CDR1 LNHDA, CDR2 SQIVND (reference sequence).

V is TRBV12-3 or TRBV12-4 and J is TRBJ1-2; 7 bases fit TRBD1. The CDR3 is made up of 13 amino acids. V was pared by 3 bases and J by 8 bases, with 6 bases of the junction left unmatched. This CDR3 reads CASSFGTVDGYTF. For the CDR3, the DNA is TGTGCCAGCAGTTTTGGGACAGTGGACGGCTACACCTTC.

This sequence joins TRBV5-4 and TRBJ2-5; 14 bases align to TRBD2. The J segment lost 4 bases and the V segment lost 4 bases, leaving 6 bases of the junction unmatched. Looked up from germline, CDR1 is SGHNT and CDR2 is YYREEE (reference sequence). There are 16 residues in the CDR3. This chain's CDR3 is CASSTRLAGGLETQYF. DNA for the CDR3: TGTGCCAGCAGCACTAGACTAGCGGGAGGGTTAGAGACCCAGTACTTC.

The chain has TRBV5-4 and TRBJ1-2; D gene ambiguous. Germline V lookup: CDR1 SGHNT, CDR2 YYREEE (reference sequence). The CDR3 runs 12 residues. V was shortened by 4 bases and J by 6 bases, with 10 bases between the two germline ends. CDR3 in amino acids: CASSLRLDGYTF. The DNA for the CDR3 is TGTGCCAGCAGCCTCCGGTTGGATGGCTACACCTTC.

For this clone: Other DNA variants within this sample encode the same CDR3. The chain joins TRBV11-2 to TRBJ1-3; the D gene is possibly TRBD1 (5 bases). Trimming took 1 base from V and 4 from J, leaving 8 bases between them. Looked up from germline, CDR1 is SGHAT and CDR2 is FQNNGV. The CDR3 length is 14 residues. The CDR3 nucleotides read TGTGCCAGCAGCTTAGGGGGCAGCGGAAACACCATATATTTT. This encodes CASSLGGSGNTIYF.

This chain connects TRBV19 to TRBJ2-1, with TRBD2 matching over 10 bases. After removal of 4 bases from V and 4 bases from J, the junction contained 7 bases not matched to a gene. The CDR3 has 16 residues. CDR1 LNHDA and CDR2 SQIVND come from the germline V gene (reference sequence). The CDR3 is CASSTRRAGGYNEQFF. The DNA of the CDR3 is TGTGCCAGTAGTACCCGTAGAGCGGGAGGGTACAATGAGCAGTTCTTC.

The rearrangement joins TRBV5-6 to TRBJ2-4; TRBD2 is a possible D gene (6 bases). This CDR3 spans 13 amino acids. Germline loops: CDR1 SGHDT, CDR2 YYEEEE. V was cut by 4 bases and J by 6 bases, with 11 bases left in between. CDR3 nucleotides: TGTGCCAGCAGCCTAGGGACTGCAAACATTCAGTACTTC. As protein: CASSLGTANIQYF.

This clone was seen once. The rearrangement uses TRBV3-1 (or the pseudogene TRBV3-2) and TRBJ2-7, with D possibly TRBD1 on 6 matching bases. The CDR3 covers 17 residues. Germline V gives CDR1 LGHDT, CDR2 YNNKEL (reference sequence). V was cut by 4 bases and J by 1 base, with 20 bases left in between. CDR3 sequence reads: CASSPYLGQGPSYEQYF. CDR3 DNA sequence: TGTGCCAGCAGCCCTTACCTGGGGCAGGGGCCATCCTACGAGCAGTACTTC.

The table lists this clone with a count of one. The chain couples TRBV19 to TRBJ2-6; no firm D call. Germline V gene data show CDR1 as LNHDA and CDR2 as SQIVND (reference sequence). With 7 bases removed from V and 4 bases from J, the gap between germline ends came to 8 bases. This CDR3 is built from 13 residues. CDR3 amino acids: CASIRAGANVLTF. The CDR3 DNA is TGTGCCAGTATACGGGCAGGGGCCAACGTCCTGACTTTC.

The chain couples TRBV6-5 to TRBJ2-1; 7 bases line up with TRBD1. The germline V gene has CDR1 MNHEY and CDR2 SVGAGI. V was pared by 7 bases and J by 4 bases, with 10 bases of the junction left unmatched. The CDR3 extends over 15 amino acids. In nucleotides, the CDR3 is TGTGCCAGCAAGACACCCCGACAGGGTTACAATGAGCAGTTCTTC. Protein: CASKTPRQGYNEQFF.

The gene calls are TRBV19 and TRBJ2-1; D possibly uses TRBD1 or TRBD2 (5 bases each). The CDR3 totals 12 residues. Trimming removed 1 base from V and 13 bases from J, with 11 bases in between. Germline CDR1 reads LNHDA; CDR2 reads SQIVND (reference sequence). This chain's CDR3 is CASSIGGAEQFF. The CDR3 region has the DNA TGTGCCAGTAGTATAGGAGGGGCTGAACAGTTCTTC.

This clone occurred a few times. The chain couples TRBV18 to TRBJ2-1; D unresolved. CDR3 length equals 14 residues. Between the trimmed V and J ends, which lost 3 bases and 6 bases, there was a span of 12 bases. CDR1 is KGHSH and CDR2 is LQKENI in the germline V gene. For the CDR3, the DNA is TGTGCCAGCTCACCGCCCTCCCGCCTCAATGAGCAGTTCTTC. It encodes CASSPPSRLNEQFF.

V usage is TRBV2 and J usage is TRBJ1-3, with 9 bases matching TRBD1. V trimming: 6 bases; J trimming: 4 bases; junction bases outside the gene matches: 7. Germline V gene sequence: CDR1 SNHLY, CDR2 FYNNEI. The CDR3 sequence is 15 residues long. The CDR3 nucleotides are TGTGCCAGCAGGGGAGGACAGGGGTTAGGAAACACCATATATTTT. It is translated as CASRGGQGLGNTIYF.